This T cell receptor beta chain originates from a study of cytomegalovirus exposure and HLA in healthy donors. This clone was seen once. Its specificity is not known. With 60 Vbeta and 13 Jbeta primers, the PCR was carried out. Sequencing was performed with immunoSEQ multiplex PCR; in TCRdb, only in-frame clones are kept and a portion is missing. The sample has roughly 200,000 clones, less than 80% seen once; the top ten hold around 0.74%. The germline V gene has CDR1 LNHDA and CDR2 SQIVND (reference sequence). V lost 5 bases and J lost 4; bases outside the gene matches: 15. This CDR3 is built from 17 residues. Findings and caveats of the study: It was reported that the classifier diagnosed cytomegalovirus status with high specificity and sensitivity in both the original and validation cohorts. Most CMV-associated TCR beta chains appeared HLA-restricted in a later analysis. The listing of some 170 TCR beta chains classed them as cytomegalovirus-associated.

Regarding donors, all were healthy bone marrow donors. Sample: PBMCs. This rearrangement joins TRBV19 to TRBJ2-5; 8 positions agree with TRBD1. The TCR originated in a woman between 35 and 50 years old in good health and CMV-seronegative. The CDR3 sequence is CASSHVRGQVQRETQYF. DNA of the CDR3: TGTGCCAGTAGTCATGTCCGGGGACAGGTCCAAAGAGAGACCCAGTACTTC.